This T cell receptor (beta chain) stems from a study of blood T cells in healthy people across ages. It was with a sample-barcoded 5' primer and a J-beta primer mix that a second PCR of roughly 6 to 11 cycles was run. TCRdb independently ran MiXCR on the 5' RACE reads; one entry per CDR3 protein. The sample consists of about 1.1 million distinct CDR3 sequences, 35% to 45% of them appearing once. This clonotype has more than one count but fewer than ten. Trimming removed 2 bases from V and 8 bases from J, with 10 bases in between. The length of the CDR3 is 13 residues. Germline CDR1 and CDR2: SEHNR and FQNEAQ (reference sequence).

Sequenced sample: blood. The chain couples TRBV7-9 to TRBJ2-1; D ambiguous. The receptor was derived from a man aged 18 to 30 in good health. The CDR3: CASSLSDRHEQFF. The CDR3 DNA reads TGTGCCAGCAGCTTAAGCGATCGGCATGAGCAGTTCTTC.